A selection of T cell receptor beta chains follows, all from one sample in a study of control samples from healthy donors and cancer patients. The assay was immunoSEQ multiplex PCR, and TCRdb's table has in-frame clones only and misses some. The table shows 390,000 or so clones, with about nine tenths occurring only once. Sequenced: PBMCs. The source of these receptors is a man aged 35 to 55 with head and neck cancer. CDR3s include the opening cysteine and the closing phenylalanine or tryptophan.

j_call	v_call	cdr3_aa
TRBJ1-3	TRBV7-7	CASSSGLRGTGNTIYF
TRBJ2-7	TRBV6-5	CASSRDRRSSYEQYF
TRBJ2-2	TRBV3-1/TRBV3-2	CASSRESRGQGPTGELFF
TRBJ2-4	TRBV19	CASNTGGLNIQYF
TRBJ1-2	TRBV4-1	CASSPTQTEFYGYTF
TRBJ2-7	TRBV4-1	CASSQDLVKPDSYEQYF
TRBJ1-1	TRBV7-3	CASSLQGRDTEAFF
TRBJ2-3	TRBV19	CASRPGPATDTQYF
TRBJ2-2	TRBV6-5	CASSRTGRDTGELFF
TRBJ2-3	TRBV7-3	CASSLKREADTQYF
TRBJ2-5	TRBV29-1	CSVDEDTRRYF
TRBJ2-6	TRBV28	CASSNRGTGLSGANVLTF
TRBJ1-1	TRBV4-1	CASSQALRGAFF
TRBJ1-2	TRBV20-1	CSARDSTRTF
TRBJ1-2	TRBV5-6	CASSGGVTVYGYTF
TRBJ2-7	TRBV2	CASRGDRVRAWEQYF
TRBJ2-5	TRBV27	CASSLGHQETQYF